This T cell receptor beta chain was observed in a study of T-cell memory formation after mild COVID-19. Study details: TCR clusters were mostly donor specific.

TCRdb processed the 5' RACE reads anew with MiXCR; each CDR3 protein has one entry. The sample includes 350,000 to 500,000 distinct CDR3 sequences, approximately 20% of them seen just once. V lost 7 bases to trimming and J lost 4 bases, with 10 bases between them. CDR3 length: 12 amino acids. In germline, CDR1 is SGHTA, CDR2 FQGNSA. This clonotype was counted a few times. Its target is unknown. Study-wide results and caveats: Clones that shrank (day 15 to 85) were balanced CD4/CD8, whereas later expanders leaned CD4+. Several responding clones turned up in pre-infection memory, indicating that cross-reactive memory may have taken part.

The chain recombines TRBV7-2 with TRBJ1-2, with D possibly matching TRBD1 (5 bases). Sequencing input: PBMCs or a T cell subset sorted from them (not recorded which). This TCR was recovered from an adult woman who had mild COVID-19 (a few samples of this study predate the infection). Cell type and time point are not known. DNA of the CDR3: TGTGCCAGCATGGCAGGGCCCTATGGCTACACCTTC. Amino acid sequence: CASMAGPYGYTF.